What follows is one TCR beta chain and its context. Its antigen is not known. V was shortened by 7 bases and J by 4 bases, with 10 bases between the two germline ends. The CDR3 loop spans 12 amino acids. Germline CDR1 and CDR2: WSHSY and SAAADI. Regions amplified from RNA transcripts were the TCR beta CDR3 regions. RT-PCR in the first round (using the HTBI primer set) targeted the TCR CDR3. TCRdb recomputed calls from the multiplex PCR reads with MiXCR, one row per CDR3 protein. The table records about 380,000 distinct CDR3 sequences, less than 20% of them present only once. This sample is drawn from a study of T cells in Graves' hyperthyroidism and ophthalmopathy. Findings and caveats of the study: Researchers found most expanded thyroid clonotypes above 0.001 in blood as well.

This TCR came from a man aged 18 to 29 with Graves' ophthalmopathy. The chain recombines TRBV10-2 with TRBJ1-1, with D perhaps TRBD1 (6 bases). Sequenced material: blood. Here the CDR3 reads CASKLQGTEAFF. Here the CDR3 DNA reads TGCGCCAGCAAACTACAGGGCACTGAAGCTTTCTTT.